This T cell receptor beta chain was recorded in a study of beta chain features in type 1 diabetes. The entirety of the isolated RNA underwent reverse transcription, so expressed TCRB transcripts were sequenced. Measured with immunoSEQ multiplex PCR; TCRdb has only the in-frame clones, and not every one. The table records approximately 27,000 clones, about 49% of them present only once. The CDR3 has 14 residues. The V segment lost 6 bases and the J segment 9 bases; nucleotides outside the gene matches: 5. Germline V CDR1 and CDR2: SGHDN, FVKESK. Turning to this clone: Its matching antigen is unknown.

The study's findings and limits: Possibly, sequencing cDNA over-represented cells that had high TCR expression levels. Naive, central memory and regulatory TCRB repertoires appeared more similar among patients than healthy donors. PCR may have favored shorter templates equally in patients and controls. Type 1 diabetes patients showed a moderate but significant shortening of TCRB CDR3s in all four CD4+ subsets.

V and J are TRBV14 and TRBJ1-6, with TRBD1 identical over 10 bases. Sequenced: stem cell memory CD4+ T cells from blood. The TCR originated in a young man with type 1 diabetes. CDR3 nucleotide sequence: TGTGCCAGCAGTCGACAGGGGGCAAGTTCACCCCTCCACTTT. Residues: CASSRQGASSPLHF.